What follows are 16 T cell receptor beta chains derived from one specimen sequenced in a study of blood T cell repertoires in COVID-19. Data came from immunoSEQ multiplex PCR; TCRdb stores just in-frame clones and leaves some out. Among approximately 200,000 clones listed, roughly four fifths were seen once. The sequencing input was PBMCs or T cells enriched from blood (not recorded which). The receptor source for this set is a man in his forties who had recovered from COVID-19.

The V and J genes are TRBV9 and TRBJ2-2; a weak D match, TRBD2 (5 bases). The CDR3 totals 15 residues. Germline V gene data show CDR1 as SGDLS and CDR2 as YYNGEE. Trimming cost V 1 base and J 6 bases, with 13 bases left between them. The CDR3 spells CASSVFPGVAGELFF. The CDR3 bases are TGTGCCAGCAGCGTATTCCCCGGGGTTGCCGGGGAGCTGTTTTTT.

In its sample, this clone was seen once. The rearrangement uses TRBV5-4 and TRBJ2-5; 8 positions agree with TRBD2. This CDR3 region has 15 residues. After removal of 3 bases from V and 5 bases from J, the junction contained 9 bases not matched to a gene. From germline, CDR1 is SGHNT and CDR2 YYREEE (reference sequence). The CDR3 is CASSSPSGSLETQYF. The CDR3 DNA sequence: TGTGCCAGCAGCTCCCCGAGCGGGAGTTTGGAGACCCAGTACTTC.

The J gene is TRBJ1-1, the V gene TRBV28; D not certain. Germline V lookup: CDR1 MDHEN, CDR2 SYDVKM. The CDR3 totals 14 residues. V was shortened by 6 bases and J by 4 bases, with 15 bases between the two germline ends. This CDR3 is CASSPLDRGTEAFF. CDR3 DNA sequence: TGTGCCAGCAGCCCCTTGGATCGGGGCACTGAAGCTTTCTTT.

CDR3 region: CASSLWSENQPQHF. CDR3 bases: TGTGCCAGCAGTTTATGGTCAGAAAATCAGCCCCAGCATTTT. The chain couples TRBV28 to TRBJ1-5, with unresolved D. The germline gives CDR1 MDHEN, CDR2 SYDVKM. The CDR3 totals 14 residues. V was pared by 0 bases and J by 4 bases, with 7 bases between.

The J gene is TRBJ1-1, the V gene TRBV5-1; D remains unclear. The V gene lost 0 bases and the J gene lost 3 bases, with 6 bases spanning the gap. CDR1 SGHRS and CDR2 YFSETQ come from the germline V gene. The CDR3 loop spans 13 amino acids. The CDR3 loop is CASSLGGDTEAFF. In DNA form, the CDR3 reads TGCGCCAGCAGCTTGGGGGGAGACACTGAAGCTTTCTTT.

The chain joins TRBV5-6 to TRBJ2-7, with 9 bases that match TRBD1. There are 15 residues in the CDR3. The trim removed 3 bases at V and 6 bases at J, leaving 10 bases unmatched. Per germline, CDR1 SGHDT and CDR2 YYEEEE. Here the CDR3 reads CASSYRRDRVPEQYF. CDR3 DNA sequence: TGTGCCAGCAGCTATCGCCGGGACAGGGTCCCCGAGCAGTACTTC. Full variable domain (missing parts from reference TRBV5-6 and TRBJ2-7): DAGVTQSPTHLIKTRGQQVTLRCSPKSGHDTVSWYQQALGQGPQFIFQYYEEEERQRGNFPDRFSGHQFPNYSSELNVNALLLGDSALYLCASSYRRDRVPEQYFGPGTRLTVT.

The chain uses TRBV4-1 and TRBJ2-3; D is ambiguous. CDR1 and CDR2 (germline): MGHRA, YSYEKL. This CDR3 has 16 amino acids. Trimming removed 4 bases from V and 2 bases from J, with 16 bases in between. The CDR3 loop reads CASSPIPQVYTDTQYF. The DNA of the CDR3 is TGCGCCAGCAGCCCAATCCCGCAGGTCTACACAGATACGCAGTATTTT.

The chain recombines TRBV10-3 with TRBJ2-5; 7 bases are a match to TRBD2. Trimming removed 10 bases from V and 3 bases from J; junction bases left unmatched: 11. Germline values: CDR1 ENHRY, CDR2 SYGVKD. This CDR3 is 14 amino acids long. CDR3 nucleotides: TGTGCCACCCGGGGGAGGGTTGGAGAAGAGACCCAGTACTTC. This sequence encodes CATRGRVGEETQYF.

This chain connects TRBV9 to TRBJ2-2; possibly TRBD2 for D (5 bases). V was cut by 2 bases and J by 5 bases, with 16 bases left in between. CDR1 and CDR2 from the germline V gene are SGDLS and YYNGEE. CDR3 length equals 16 residues. CDR3 sequence: CASSVQGGLGTGELFF. CDR3 in DNA: TGTGCCAGCAGCGTTCAAGGCGGGTTAGGAACCGGGGAGCTGTTTTTT.

The J gene is TRBJ2-3, the V gene TRBV7-2, with D possibly TRBD2 on 6 matching bases. The CDR3 has 14 amino acids. The germline V gene encodes CDR1 SGHTA and CDR2 FQGNSA. V gave up 5 bases and J gave up 14 bases, with 23 bases separating them. Written as DNA, the CDR3 is TGTGCCAGCAGCGCCCAGATAACCGGGACTCCAATGTATTTT. Its protein is CASSAQITGTPMYF.

This rearrangement joins TRBV7-3 to TRBJ2-2; TRBD2 might be the D (6 bases). The CDR3 covers 18 residues. Germline V gene sequence: CDR1 SGHTA, CDR2 FQGTGA. V lost 5 bases and J 4 bases, leaving 23 bases between the germline ends. The CDR3 loop reads CASSQHLAGRLVTGELFF. The CDR3 region has the DNA TGTGCCAGCAGCCAGCATCTTGCAGGGAGGCTCGTCACCGGGGAGCTGTTTTTT. The whole variable domain, filled in from reference TRBV7-3 and TRBJ2-2, reads GAGVSQTPSNKVTEKGKYVELRCDPISGHTALYWYRQSLGQGPEFLIYFQGTGAADDSGLPNDRFFAVRPEGSVSTLKIQRTERGDSAVYLCASSQHLAGRLVTGELFFGEGSRLTVL.

In its sample, this clone was seen once. This chain connects TRBV19 to TRBJ1-1, with TRBD1 matching over 9 bases. Germline CDR1 reads LNHDA; CDR2 reads SQIVND (reference sequence). CDR3 length: 14 amino acids. V lost 7 bases, J lost 10 bases, and 13 bases stayed unmatched. CDR3 sequence: CASNTNAGQGTAFF. CDR3 DNA: TGTGCCAGTAACACAAACGCGGGACAGGGTACAGCTTTCTTT. The full variable domain, with the rest looked up from reference TRBV19 and TRBJ1-1, is DGGITQSPKYLFRKEGQNVTLSCEQNLNHDAMYWYRQDPGQGLRLIYYSQIVNDFQKGDIAEGYSVSREKKESFPLTVTSAQKNPTAFYLCASNTNAGQGTAFFGQGTRLTVV.

The rearrangement joins TRBV7-9 to TRBJ1-5; 10 bases align to TRBD1. CDR1 is SEHNR and CDR2 is FQNEAQ in the germline V gene (reference sequence). J gave up 6 bases and V 1 base, and 15 bases lay outside the gene matches. This CDR3 region has 19 residues. The CDR3 DNA sequence: TGTGCCAGCAGCTTAGGTTCCGGGACAGGGGAACGAAGAACTCAGCCCCAGCATTTT. Translated: CASSLGSGTGERRTQPQHF.

This chain connects TRBV27 to TRBJ1-4; TRBD1 matches at 9 bases. The length of the CDR3 is 14 residues. Trimming took 3 bases from V and 11 from J; bases not matched to a gene: 7. The V gene's germline CDR1 is MNHEY and CDR2 SMNVEV (reference sequence). The CDR3 is CASSFSGQGRKLFF. As DNA, the CDR3 is TGTGCCAGCAGTTTCTCGGGACAGGGAAGGAAACTGTTTTTT.

The chain couples TRBV7-9 to TRBJ2-1; TRBD1 aligns across 9 bases. Germline CDR1 reads SEHNR; CDR2 reads FQNEAQ (reference sequence). The CDR3 extends over 16 amino acids. The junction had 7 bases not matched to a gene; V was cut back by 3 bases and J by 4 bases. The CDR3 nucleotides are TGTGCCAGCAGCTTGAGGACGGACAGGGGTTACAATGAGCAGTTCTTC. Translated, it gives CASSLRTDRGYNEQFF.

The chain is built from TRBV6-2 or TRBV6-3 and TRBJ2-7, with TRBD1 identical over 7 bases. The CDR3 has 15 residues. Germline lookup yields CDR1 MNHEY and CDR2 SVGEGT. With 3 bases clipped from V and 2 bases from J, the junction kept 7 bases outside the gene matches. The CDR3 here is CASSYLGQEPYEQYF. The CDR3 bases are TGTGCCAGCAGTTATCTAGGACAGGAGCCCTACGAGCAGTACTTC.